This T cell receptor (beta chain) was recorded in a study of PD-L1 blockade in urothelial cancer. Described time point: peripheral blood 6 weeks after treatment start. Each patient's cancer was a locally advanced or metastatic urothelial carcinoma. For each patient, 1 to 8 samples were obtained, pretreatment and on-treatment. V was cut by 6 bases and J by 0 bases, with 15 bases left in between. The length of the CDR3 is 15 residues. Germline CDR1 SNHLY, CDR2 FYNNEI. This table comes from immunoSEQ multiplex PCR, and its TCRdb copy is limited to in-frame clones, with some not included. The data show 45,000 to 50,000 clones, approximately 78% seen once.

The chain links TRBV2 to TRBJ2-7; D is unclear. This specimen consisted of PBMCs, obtained around atezolizumab (anti-PD-L1) treatment. The sequence came from a man aged 70-80 years with urothelial cancer. The CDR3 loop is CASRGGQSSSYEQYF. CDR3 DNA sequence: TGTGCCAGCAGAGGCGGCCAGTCTAGCTCCTACGAGCAGTACTTC.